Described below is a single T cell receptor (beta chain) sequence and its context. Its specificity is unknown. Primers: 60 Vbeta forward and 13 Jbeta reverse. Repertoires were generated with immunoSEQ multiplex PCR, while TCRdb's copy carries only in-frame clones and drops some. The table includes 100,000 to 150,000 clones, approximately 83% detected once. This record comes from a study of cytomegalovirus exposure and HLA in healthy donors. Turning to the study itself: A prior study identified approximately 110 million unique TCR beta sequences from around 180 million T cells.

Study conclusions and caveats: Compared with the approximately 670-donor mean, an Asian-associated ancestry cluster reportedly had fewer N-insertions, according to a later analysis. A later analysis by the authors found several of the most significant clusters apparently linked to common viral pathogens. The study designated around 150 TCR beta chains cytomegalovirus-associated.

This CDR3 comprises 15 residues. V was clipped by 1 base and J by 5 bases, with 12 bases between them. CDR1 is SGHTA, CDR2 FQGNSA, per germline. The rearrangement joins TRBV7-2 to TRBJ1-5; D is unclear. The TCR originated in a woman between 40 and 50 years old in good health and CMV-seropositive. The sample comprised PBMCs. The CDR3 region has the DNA TGTGCCAGCAGCTTAGACCTGGGAGTGTATCAGCCCCAGCATTTT. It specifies CASSLDLGVYQPQHF.